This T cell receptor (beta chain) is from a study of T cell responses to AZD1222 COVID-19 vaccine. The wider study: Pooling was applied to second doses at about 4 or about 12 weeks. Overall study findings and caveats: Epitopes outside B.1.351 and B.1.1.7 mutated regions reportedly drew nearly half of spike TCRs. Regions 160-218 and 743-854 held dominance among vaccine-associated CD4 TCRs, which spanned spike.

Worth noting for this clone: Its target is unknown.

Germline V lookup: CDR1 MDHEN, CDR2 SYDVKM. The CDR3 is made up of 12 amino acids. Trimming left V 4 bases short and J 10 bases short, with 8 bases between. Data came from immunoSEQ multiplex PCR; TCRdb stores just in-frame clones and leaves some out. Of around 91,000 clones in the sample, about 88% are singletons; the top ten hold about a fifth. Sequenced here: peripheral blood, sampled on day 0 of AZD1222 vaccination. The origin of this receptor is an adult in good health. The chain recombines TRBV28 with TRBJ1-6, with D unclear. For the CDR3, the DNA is TGTGCCAGCAGTTCTAGGGAATCACCCCTCCACTTT. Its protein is CASSSRESPLHF.